This TCR beta chain derives from a study of T-cell memory formation after mild COVID-19. In this sample, this clonotype turned up many times. Trimming cost V 4 bases and J 4 bases; bases outside gene matches: 6. This CDR3 spans 16 amino acids. Per germline, CDR1 KGHDR and CDR2 SFDVKD. TCRdb re-called the 5' RACE reads with MiXCR, one entry per CDR3 protein. The sample holds tens of thousands of distinct CDR3 sequences, roughly 7% seen once. This chain joins TRBV24-1 and TRBJ2-1; the match to TRBD2 covers 10 bases. Sequenced input: PBMCs or a T cell subset sorted from them (not recorded which). The source is an adult who had mild COVID-19 (a few samples of this study predate the infection). Cell type and time point are not known. The CDR3 nucleotides read TGTGCCACCAGTGACATAGCGGGAGGAAGGTACAATGAGCAGTTCTTC. Protein: CATSDIAGGRYNEQFF.